The sequence of this TCR beta chain was determined in a study of shared clonotypes between healthy human individuals. This clone has just a few counts. Germline loops: CDR1 GTSNPN, CDR2 SVGIG (reference sequence). Trimming took off 5 bases at V and 1 base at J, with 8 bases between the two ends. The CDR3 consists of 12 residues. Clones were sequenced by immunoSEQ multiplex PCR, and TCRdb holds only the in-frame ones, with some missing. The profile shows about 980,000 clones, more than 75% of them singletons. The rearrangement links TRBV30 to TRBJ1-1; D gene ambiguous. Specimen: memory CD4+ T cells sorted from blood. Subset noted: CD45RA-negative fraction. This sequence originates from a young man in good health. The CDR3: CAWGQENTEAFF. CDR3 in DNA: TGTGCCTGGGGGCAGGAGAACACTGAAGCTTTCTTT.